This T cell receptor (beta chain) was captured by sequencing in a study of T cell responses to AZD1222 COVID-19 vaccine. Study results and limitations: Donors were chiefly white British, with a greater number of females, and clonal diversity was perhaps underestimated. Reportedly, nearly half of unique spike TCRs recognized epitopes outside B.1.351/B.1.1.7 mutations. In all cases, repertoires were sampled only after the peak T cell response.

This clone was seen only a few times. The target antigen is unknown. The method was immunoSEQ multiplex PCR; TCRdb's version includes in-frame clones alone and lacks a portion of them. Among 100,000 or so clones, around nine tenths were seen once, and the ten largest hold roughly 2.5%. CDR3 size: 16 residues. V lost 6 bases and J lost 3; bases outside the gene matches: 10. CDR1 and CDR2 from the germline V gene are PRHDT and FYEKMQ (reference sequence). The sample consisted of peripheral blood, taken 28 days after the second AZD1222 dose. This clonotype originated in an adult who received the AZD1222 COVID-19 vaccine. V gene TRBV13 combines with J gene TRBJ1-3, with 8 bases matching TRBD1. The CDR3 spells CASRHRTGRIGNTIYF. The CDR3 nucleotides are TGTGCCAGCAGGCACCGGACAGGGAGGATTGGAAACACCATATATTTT.